This is a list of T cell receptor beta chains from one sample in a study of cytomegalovirus exposure and HLA in healthy donors. Measured with immunoSEQ multiplex PCR; TCRdb has only the in-frame clones, and not every one. The sample records approximately 100,000 clones, approximately 70% being singletons. Specimen: PBMCs. These receptors were obtained from a man aged 45-65 years in good health and CMV-seronegative. The CDR3 runs from the conserved cysteine through the conserved F or W. Each record gives: J gene, D gene, clone size, V gene, CDR3 protein, CDR3 DNA. A D gene is named only where the DNA matches it firmly. Size values are once, few and many counts, or a class for expanded clones, and some rows have none.

>TRBJ2-6|-|-|TRBV27
CASLFRAGMAAGANVLTF
TGTGCCAGCCTCTTCCGGGCGGGGATGGCGGCTGGGGCCAACGTCCTGACTTTC
>TRBJ1-1|TRBD1|-|TRBV2
CASRTGTGGRGGTEAFF
TGTGCCAGCAGAACTGGGACAGGGGGCCGGGGGGGCACTGAAGCTTTCTTT
>TRBJ1-2|TRBD1|-|TRBV2
CASNDRGVNYGYTF
TGTGCCAGCAATGACAGGGGCGTCAACTATGGCTACACCTTC
>TRBJ2-2|-|once|TRBV7-5
CARSLDRPNTGELFF
TGTGCCAGAAGCCTGGACAGGCCGAACACCGGGGAGCTGTTTTTT
>TRBJ1-2|-|-|TRBV28
CASNKGNRATGYTF
TGTGCCAGCAATAAGGGAAACAGGGCTACTGGCTACACCTTC
>TRBJ1-1|-|-|TRBV11-2
CASSTTTGLVTFF
TGTGCCAGCAGCACGACGACAGGTCTGGTAACTTTCTTT
>TRBJ1-5|-|-|TRBV10-2
CASSDLGGQPQHF
TGCGCCAGCAGTGATTTGGGGGGGCAGCCCCAGCATTTT
>TRBJ1-6|TRBD1|-|TRBV5-6
CASSRLGQGESPLHF
TGTGCCAGCAGCCGCCTAGGACAGGGTGAATCACCCCTCCACTTT
>TRBJ1-2|-|-|TRBV29-1
CSARQVNYGYTF
TGCAGCGCCCGACAGGTTAACTATGGCTACACCTTC
>TRBJ2-7|-|-|TRBV5-6
CASSLDTYEQYF
TGTGCCAGCAGCCTGGACACCTACGAGCAGTACTTC
>TRBJ1-1|-|-|TRBV6-5
CASSYSETNTEAFF
TGTGCCAGCAGTTACAGCGAGACGAACACTGAAGCTTTCTTT
>TRBJ2-7|TRBD2|-|TRBV5-6
CASSLGLAVNEQYF
TGTGCCAGCAGCCTGGGACTAGCTGTGAACGAGCAGTACTTC
>TRBJ2-7|TRBD2|-|TRBV7-6
CASSASGLAYEQYF
TGTGCCAGCAGCGCATCGGGACTAGCGTACGAGCAGTACTTC
>TRBJ2-3|TRBD1|-|TRBV9
CASASQGAGTDTQYF
TGTGCCAGCGCGAGCCAGGGGGCCGGCACAGATACGCAGTATTTT
>TRBJ2-1|TRBD2|-|TRBV7-9
CASSFLGGTKEQFF
TGTGCCAGCAGCTTTCTGGGCGGGACTAAGGAGCAGTTCTTC
>TRBJ2-6|-|-|TRBV30
CAWVRVSGANVLTF
TGTGCCTGGGTGAGGGTGAGTGGGGCCAACGTCCTGACTTTC
>TRBJ2-7|TRBD1|many|TRBV5-6
CASSWDRGAIHEQYF
TGTGCCAGCAGCTGGGACAGGGGAGCGATACACGAGCAGTACTTC
>TRBJ2-5|-|few|TRBV9
CASSARERAQETQYF
TGTGCCAGCAGCGCCCGGGAAAGAGCCCAAGAGACCCAGTACTTC
>TRBJ2-5|TRBD2|few|TRBV4-1
CASSRSGGQETQYF
TGCGCCAGCAGCCGAAGCGGGGGCCAAGAGACCCAGTACTTC
>TRBJ2-7|TRBD2|-|TRBV28
CASIGGDSGSYEQYF
TGTGCCAGCATCGGGGGGGATAGCGGGAGCTACGAGCAGTACTTC
>TRBJ2-1|-|-|TRBV4-1
CASTPGSQLYNEQFF
TGCGCCAGCACCCCCGGGAGTCAGCTTTACAATGAGCAGTTCTTC
>TRBJ2-3|TRBD2|-|TRBV5-8
CASSTNLLAGVSDTQYF
TGTGCCAGCAGTACTAACCTTCTAGCGGGAGTTTCAGATACGCAGTATTTT
>TRBJ2-7|-|once|TRBV2
CASSEVPRGGHEQYF
TGTGCCAGCAGTGAAGTCCCGAGGGGGGGTCACGAGCAGTACTTC
>TRBJ2-7|-|-|TRBV27
CASSLYQGNHEQYF
TGTGCCAGCAGTTTATACCAGGGTAACCACGAGCAGTACTTC
>TRBJ1-5|-|-|TRBV27
CASSPDRPNQPQHF
TGTGCCAGCAGCCCGGACAGACCCAATCAGCCCCAGCATTTT
>TRBJ1-1|TRBD1|-|TRBV25-1
CASSGQSDRAGAFF
TGTGCCAGCAGTGGCCAGTCCGACAGGGCCGGGGCTTTCTTT
>TRBJ1-1|-|-|TRBV5-1
CASSPRPSWETEAFF
TGCGCCAGCAGCCCGAGACCATCCTGGGAGACTGAAGCTTTCTTT
>TRBJ2-7|-|few|TRBV6-6
CASRDTTYEQYF
TGTGCCAGCCGGGACACAACTTACGAGCAGTACTTC
>TRBJ2-7|-|-|TRBV28
CASSRGLTGVTYEQYF
TGTGCCAGCAGCCGCGGCTTGACAGGAGTAACCTACGAGCAGTACTTC
>TRBJ2-3|TRBD2|-|TRBV10-2
CASSELAAGGLDTQYF
TGCGCCAGCAGTGAGTTAGCGGCGGGGGGGCTCGATACGCAGTATTTT
>TRBJ1-2|TRBD1|-|TRBV5-1
CASSFHRGDGYTF
TGCGCCAGCAGCTTTCACAGGGGTGATGGCTACACCTTC
>TRBJ2-7|-|-|TRBV19
CASSMGAGSYEQYF
TGTGCCAGTAGTATGGGGGCGGGCTCCTACGAGCAGTACTTC
>TRBJ2-3|-|-|TRBV7-9
CASSLDYASTDTQYF
TGTGCCAGCAGCTTAGACTACGCTAGCACAGATACGCAGTATTTT
>TRBJ1-2|-|-|TRBV28
CASSLGAGNYGYTF
TGTGCCAGCAGTCTAGGGGCCGGGAACTATGGCTACACCTTC
>TRBJ2-2|TRBD2|-|TRBV10-3
CATPPRLAGTGELFF
TGTGCCACCCCCCCCCGGCTAGCGGGAACCGGGGAGCTGTTTTTT
>TRBJ2-2|-|-|TRBV5-1
CASSSGQDTGELFF
TGCGCCAGCAGCTCGGGACAAGACACCGGGGAGCTGTTTTTT
>TRBJ1-1|-|once|TRBV11-3
CASSLDRNTEAFF
TGTGCCAGCAGCCTAGACAGGAACACTGAAGCTTTCTTT
>TRBJ1-2|TRBD1|-|TRBV29-1
CSVPGQGALLAF
TGCAGCGTACCGGGACAGGGGGCCCTGCTGGCCTTC
>TRBJ2-3|TRBD2|-|TRBV5-1
CASSSGLAGTSTDTQYF
TGCGCCAGCAGCTCCGGACTAGCGGGGACTAGCACAGATACGCAGTATTTT
>TRBJ2-2|-|-|TRBV30
CAWRLQIYTGELFF
TGTGCCTGGAGGCTACAGATCTACACCGGGGAGCTGTTTTTT
>TRBJ2-7|TRBD2|-|TRBV7-9
CASSFVPGGAGEQYF
TGTGCCAGCAGCTTTGTCCCCGGGGGGGCCGGCGAGCAGTACTTC
>TRBJ2-5|-|-|TRBV2
CASTTGKETQYF
TGTGCCAGCACCACAGGGAAAGAGACCCAGTACTTC
>TRBJ2-3|-|-|TRBV21-1
CASSIRNGRGTDTQYF
TGTGCCAGCAGCATAAGGAATGGCAGGGGAACAGATACGCAGTATTTT
>TRBJ2-3|TRBD2|-|TRBV5-4
CASSPGLAGDTQYF
TGTGCCAGCAGCCCCGGACTAGCAGGGGATACGCAGTATTTT
>TRBJ2-1|TRBD2|-|TRBV7-9
CASSLGGGAGVQFF
TGTGCCAGCAGCTTAGGGGGAGGAGCGGGAGTTCAGTTCTTC
>TRBJ1-5|-|-|TRBV28
CASTGGNQPQHF
TGTGCCAGCACAGGAGGGAATCAGCCCCAGCATTTT
>TRBJ1-1|TRBD1|once|TRBV12-5
CASGRDSEAFF
TGTGCTAGTGGACGGGACAGTGAAGCTTTCTTT
>TRBJ2-5|-|-|TRBV7-9
CASSFWASQETQYF
TGTGCCAGCAGCTTCTGGGCATCCCAAGAGACCCAGTACTTC
>TRBJ2-1|TRBD1|-|TRBV11-2
CASSPGQGAKLKQFF
TGTGCCAGCAGCCCCGGACAGGGGGCGAAGTTGAAGCAGTTCTTC
>TRBJ2-3|TRBD2|-|TRBV19
CASRPGSGRGADTQYF
TGTGCCAGTAGGCCAGGTAGCGGGAGAGGTGCAGATACGCAGTATTTT
>TRBJ1-1|-|-|TRBV28
CASSKRGGRAFF
TGTGCCAGCAGTAAGCGGGGGGGGAGGGCTTTCTTT
>TRBJ1-1|-|-|TRBV6-5
CASSYSSEGRAFF
TGTGCCAGCAGTTACTCGAGTGAGGGGAGGGCTTTCTTT
>TRBJ1-2|-|-|TRBV6-1
CASRGGAGEYGYTF
TGTGCCAGCAGGGGGGGGGCGGGAGAATATGGCTACACCTTC
>TRBJ2-1|TRBD1|-|TRBV14
CASSQFRDRPNNEQFF
TGTGCCAGCAGCCAGTTCCGGGACAGGCCCAACAATGAGCAGTTCTTC
>TRBJ1-1|-|-|TRBV30
CAWTEGMNTEAFF
TGTGCCTGGACAGAGGGAATGAACACTGAAGCTTTCTTT